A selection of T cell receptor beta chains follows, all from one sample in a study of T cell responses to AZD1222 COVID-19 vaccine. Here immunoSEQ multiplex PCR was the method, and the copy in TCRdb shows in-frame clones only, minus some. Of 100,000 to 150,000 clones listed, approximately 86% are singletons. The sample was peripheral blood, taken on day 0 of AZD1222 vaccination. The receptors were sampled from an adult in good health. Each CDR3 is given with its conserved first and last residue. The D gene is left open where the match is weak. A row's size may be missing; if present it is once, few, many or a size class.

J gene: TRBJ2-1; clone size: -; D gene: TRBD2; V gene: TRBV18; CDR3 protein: CASSRRSTSGVGNEQFF; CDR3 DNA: TGTGCCAGCTCACGCCGATCGACTAGCGGGGTTGGTAATGAGCAGTTCTTC
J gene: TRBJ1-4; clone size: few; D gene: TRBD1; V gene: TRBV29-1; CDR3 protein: CSADRGGGNEKLFF; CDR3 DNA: TGCAGCGCCGACAGGGGCGGTGGTAATGAAAAACTGTTTTTT
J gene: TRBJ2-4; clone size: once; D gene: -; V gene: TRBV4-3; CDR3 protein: CASSQYSAGLWDIQYF; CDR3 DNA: TGCGCCAGCAGCCAATACTCTGCGGGGCTCTGGGACATTCAGTACTTC
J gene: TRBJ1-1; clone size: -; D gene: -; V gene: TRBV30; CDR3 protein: CAWRYGTEAFF; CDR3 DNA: TGTGCCTGGAGGTATGGGACTGAAGCTTTCTTT
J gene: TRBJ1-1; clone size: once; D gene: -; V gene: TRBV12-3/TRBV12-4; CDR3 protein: CASSSQGGTEAFF; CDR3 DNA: TGTGCCAGCAGTTCACAGGGAGGCACTGAAGCTTTCTTT
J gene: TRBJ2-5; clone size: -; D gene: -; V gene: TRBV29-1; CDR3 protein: CSVLGGLGETQYF; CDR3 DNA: TGCAGCGTATTAGGAGGGCTCGGGGAGACCCAGTACTTC
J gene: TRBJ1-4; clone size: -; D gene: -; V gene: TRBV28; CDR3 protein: CASSWVTAEKLFF; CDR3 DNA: TGTGCCAGCAGTTGGGTGACGGCCGAAAAACTGTTTTTT
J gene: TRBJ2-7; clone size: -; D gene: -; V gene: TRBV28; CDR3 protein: CASSLGPKRISYEQYF; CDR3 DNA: TGTGCCAGCAGTTTAGGTCCTAAGCGTATCTCCTACGAGCAGTACTTC
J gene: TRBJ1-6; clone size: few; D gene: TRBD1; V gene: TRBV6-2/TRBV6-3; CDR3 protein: CASSVMARDRGFSPLHF; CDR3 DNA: TGTGCCAGCAGCGTAATGGCCCGGGACAGAGGATTTTCACCCCTCCACTTT
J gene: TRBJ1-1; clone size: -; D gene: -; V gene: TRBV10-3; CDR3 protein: CAISGTANTEAFF; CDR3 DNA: TGTGCCATCAGTGGGACAGCGAACACTGAAGCTTTCTTT
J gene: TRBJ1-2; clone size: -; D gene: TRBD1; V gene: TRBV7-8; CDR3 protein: CASSLDRGAYGYTF; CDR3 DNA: TGTGCCAGCAGCTTAGACAGGGGGGCCTATGGCTACACCTTC
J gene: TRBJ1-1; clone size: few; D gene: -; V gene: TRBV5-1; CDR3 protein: CASSLGQRMNTEAFF; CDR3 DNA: TGCGCCAGCAGCTTAGGACAGAGAATGAACACTGAAGCTTTCTTT
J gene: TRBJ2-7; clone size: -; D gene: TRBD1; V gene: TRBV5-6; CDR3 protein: CASSQGTGRQYF; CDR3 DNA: TGTGCCAGCAGCCAGGGGACAGGGAGGCAGTACTTC
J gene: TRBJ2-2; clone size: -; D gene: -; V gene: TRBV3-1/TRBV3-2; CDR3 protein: CASSQEPGRSGGELFF; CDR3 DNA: TGTGCCAGCAGCCAAGAACCGGGGCGGAGCGGCGGGGAGCTGTTTTTT
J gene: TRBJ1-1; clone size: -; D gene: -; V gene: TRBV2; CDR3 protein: CASSEALPPRGLTEAFF; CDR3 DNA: TGTGCCAGCAGTGAAGCTTTACCCCCCCGGGGGCTCACTGAAGCTTTCTTT
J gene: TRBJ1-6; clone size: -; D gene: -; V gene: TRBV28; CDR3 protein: CASSYQNAGSPLHF; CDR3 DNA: TGTGCCAGCAGCTACCAAAACGCCGGTTCACCCCTCCACTTT
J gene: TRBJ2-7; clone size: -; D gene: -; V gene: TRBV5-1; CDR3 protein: CASSLPRWDEQYF; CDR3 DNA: TGCGCCAGCAGCTTGCCACGATGGGACGAGCAGTACTTC
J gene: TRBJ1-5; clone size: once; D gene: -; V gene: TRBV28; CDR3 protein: CASTPLTSAQPQHF; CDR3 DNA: TGTGCCAGCACCCCCCTGACCTCGGCCCAGCCCCAGCATTTT
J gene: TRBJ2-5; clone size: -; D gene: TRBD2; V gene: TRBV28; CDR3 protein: CASSLPPLGLAGAYRETQYF; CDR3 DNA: TGTGCCAGCAGTTTACCCCCCCTCGGACTAGCGGGGGCCTACCGAGAGACCCAGTACTTC
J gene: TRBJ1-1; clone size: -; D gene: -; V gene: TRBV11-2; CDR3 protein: CASSPNIAEAFF; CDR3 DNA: TGTGCCAGCAGCCCTAATATCGCTGAAGCTTTCTTT
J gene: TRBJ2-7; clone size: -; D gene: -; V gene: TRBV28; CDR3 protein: CASSRTTPYEQYF; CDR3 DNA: TGTGCCAGCAGTCGTACGACACCTTACGAGCAGTACTTC
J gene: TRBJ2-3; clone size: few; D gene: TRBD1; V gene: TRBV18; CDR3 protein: CASSTRGQGADTQYF; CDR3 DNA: TGTGCCAGCTCGACCAGGGGACAGGGGGCAGATACGCAGTATTTT
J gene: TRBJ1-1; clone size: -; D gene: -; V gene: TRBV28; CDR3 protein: CVSTGRTEAFF; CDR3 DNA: TGTGTCTCCACGGGGCGGACTGAAGCTTTCTTT
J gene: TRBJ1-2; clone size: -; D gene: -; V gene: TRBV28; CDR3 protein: CASRDGGGYTF; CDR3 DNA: TGTGCCAGCAGGGACGGCGGAGGCTACACCTTC
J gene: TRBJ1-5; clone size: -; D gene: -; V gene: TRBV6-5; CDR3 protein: CASSSSGSRDQPQHF; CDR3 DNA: TGTGCCAGCAGTTCCTCCGGGTCCCGGGATCAGCCCCAGCATTTT
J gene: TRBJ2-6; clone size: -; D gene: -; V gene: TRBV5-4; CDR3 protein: CASSSPAGEASGANVLTF; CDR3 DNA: TGTGCCAGCAGCTCCCCGGCAGGGGAAGCGTCTGGGGCCAACGTCCTGACTTTC
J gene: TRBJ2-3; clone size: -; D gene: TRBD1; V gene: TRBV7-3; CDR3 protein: CASSLRGKGQGLDTQYF; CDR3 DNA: TGTGCCAGCAGCTTAAGAGGGAAGGGACAGGGGTTAGATACGCAGTATTTT
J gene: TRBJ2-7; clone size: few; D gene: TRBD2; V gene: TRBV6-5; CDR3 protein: CASSPVVAGAHEQYF; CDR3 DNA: TGTGCCAGCAGCCCAGTGGTAGCGGGGGCCCACGAGCAGTACTTC
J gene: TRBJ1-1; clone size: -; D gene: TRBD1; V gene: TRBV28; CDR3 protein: CASSGTGQGAGGAFF; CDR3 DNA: TGTGCCAGCAGTGGAACGGGACAGGGGGCTGGTGGGGCTTTCTTT
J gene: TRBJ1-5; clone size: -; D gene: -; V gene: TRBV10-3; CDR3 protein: CATAGPNQPQHF; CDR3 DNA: TGTGCCACCGCGGGGCCCAATCAGCCCCAGCATTTT
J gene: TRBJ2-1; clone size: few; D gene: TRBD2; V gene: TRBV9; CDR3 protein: CASSPRTISGGPPNEQFF; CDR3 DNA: TGTGCCAGCAGTCCCCGAACAATAAGCGGGGGGCCCCCCAATGAGCAGTTCTTC
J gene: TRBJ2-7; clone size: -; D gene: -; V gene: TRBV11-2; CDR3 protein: CASSLEVRRGEQYF; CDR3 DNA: TGTGCCAGCAGCTTAGAGGTTCGGCGGGGTGAGCAGTACTTC
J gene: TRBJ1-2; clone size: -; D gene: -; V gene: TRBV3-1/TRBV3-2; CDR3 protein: CASSRLRDGYTF; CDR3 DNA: TGTGCCAGCAGCCGCCTTCGAGATGGCTACACCTTC
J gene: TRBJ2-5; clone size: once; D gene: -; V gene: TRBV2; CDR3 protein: CASSDLGGQPPGETQYF; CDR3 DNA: TGTGCCAGCAGTGACCTGGGAGGACAACCCCCCGGGGAGACCCAGTACTTC
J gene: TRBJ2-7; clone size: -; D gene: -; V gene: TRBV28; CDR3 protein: CASSLDYEQYF; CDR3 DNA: TGTGCCAGCAGTCTTGACTACGAGCAGTACTTC